The 5 T cell receptor beta chains presented below share a single source sample, sequenced in a study of post-analysis software for immune sequencing data. Study-wide results and caveats: Elevated frequency relative to controls characterized roughly five TRBV segments in patients, TRBV5-6, TRBV5-1 and TRBV20-1 among them.

No cognate antigen is known for these TCRs. Carried by the TCR beta cDNA libraries were unique molecular identifiers. One entry per CDR3 protein results from TCRdb running MiXCR on the PCR reads. The table has hundreds of thousands of distinct CDR3 sequences, under 70% seen once. The sample was blood. The receptors were gathered from a girl aged 10 to 17 with multiple sclerosis.

The sample holds a few counts of this clonotype. The chain uses TRBV29-1 and TRBJ2-4; the D gene is possibly TRBD2 (7 bases). The J call may be wrong; the DNA end is better matched by TRBJ2-5. Germline V gives CDR1 SQVTM, CDR2 ANQGSEA. The CDR3 totals 13 residues. CDR3 nucleotide sequence: TGCAGCGTTGGGCGGGGGCTTCAAGAGACCCAGTACTTC. It translates to CSVGRGLQETQYF.

The chain employs TRBV12-3 or TRBV12-4 and TRBJ2-7; 9 bases match TRBD1. V trimming: 2 bases; J trimming: 6 bases; junction bases outside the gene matches: 2. The CDR3 spans 13 residues. The chain's CDR3 is CASSLIQGAEQYF. In nucleotides, the CDR3 is TGTGCCAGCAGTTTAATACAGGGGGCCGAGCAGTACTTC.

The gene calls are TRBV20-1 and TRBJ2-5; tentatively, D is TRBD1 (5 bases). Germline CDR1 is DFQATT and CDR2 is SNEGSKA (reference sequence). Deletions cut 0 bases from V and 0 bases from J, with 11 bases between. This CDR3 has 15 amino acids. CDR3 DNA: TGCAGTGCTAGAGATCGTAGGGGAAACCAAGAGACCCAGTACTTC. It encodes CSARDRRGNQETQYF.

The chain is built from TRBV7-3 and TRBJ2-4; D remains ambiguous. Germline V gene sequence: CDR1 SGHTA, CDR2 FQGTGA. CDR3 length equals 20 residues. V gave up 5 bases and J gave up 0 bases, with 26 bases separating them. CDR3 coding DNA: TGTGCCAGCAGCCGGCTTAACGGTGGAGAACAGCTAATAGCCAAAAACATTCAGTACTTC. Translated, it gives CASSRLNGGEQLIAKNIQYF.

This rearrangement joins TRBV12-3 or TRBV12-4 to TRBJ1-2, with a weak D call TRBD1 (6 bases). The CDR3 extends over 13 amino acids. Between the trimmed V and J ends, which lost 3 bases and 8 bases, there was a span of 13 bases. This chain's CDR3 is CASSLTGSLGYTF. CDR3 DNA sequence: TGTGCCAGCAGTTTGACAGGTTCCTTGGGCTACACCTTC.